This T cell receptor beta chain was documented in a study of blood T cells in healthy people across ages (dated by TCRdb to about 2015). For context, the study as a whole: In model experiments, template switching captured roughly one uniquely barcoded TCR beta cDNA molecule for every two T cells. Using deep sequencing normalized with unique cDNA molecular identifiers, the study measured how TCR beta repertoire diversity changes with age. Donors were grouped into four age groups: young (average approximately 16 years), middle-aged (39), aged (roughly 62) and long-lived (82). To avoid experimental bias, donors of different ages were randomly spread across the sequencing lanes. For two donors (one aged 18 to 30 and one aged 80 or older), the study analyzed two additional independent replicas of 1 million unique cDNA reads from the same blood draw.

With respect to this clonotype: Its antigen is unknown. Per-base quality was not reported, and no clone a single base away is much larger than it.

Libraries were made using 5' RACE. TCRdb shows the sequencer as Illumina HiSeq 2500. A second roughly 6 to 11 cycle PCR used a sample-barcoded 5' primer and a J-beta primer mix. Each TCR beta cDNA molecule received a unique molecular identifier from a template-switch 5' adaptor carrying 12 random nucleotides. Each sample yielded at least 3 million CDR3-containing paired-end reads. First-strand cDNA synthesis was performed from all RNA using the Mint cDNA synthesis kit, with priming by a TRBC-specific oligonucleotide. All cDNA was treated with uracil-DNA glycosylase and then went through a first 18-cycle PCR with the universal primers M1SS and BC2_uni_R. As for the original processing: For normalization, 1 million high-quality reads, each with a distinct molecular identifier, were randomly selected from each sample. Instead of being binned into consensus sequences, reads that shared molecular identifiers were thrown out. MiTCR, set to a Q25 quality threshold and the strictest error-elimination algorithm, was used for CDR3 identification, clonotype clustering and error correction. A nonparametric unseen species model with Euler transformation was used to estimate a lower bound on total TCR beta diversity. The raw public data were reprocessed by TCRdb itself: fastp quality trimming at Q25, MiXCR clonotype calling, in-frame beta chains only. Rows are combined by CDR3 protein, so each entry shows the most common genes and DNA. The V and J calls come from TCRdb's annotation, not from the publication. Present in this sample are roughly 2 million distinct CDR3 sequences, less than 50% of which were seen just once. The top ten constitute 2.1% of the sample.

What the study reported, not specific to this receptor: Compared with the aged group, the long-lived group had more naive CD4+ T cells, fewer expanded clones and increased TCR diversity, a pattern suggesting age selection. Conclusive comparison of naive and antigen-experienced compartments was prevented by the profiling of bulk unsorted PBMCs. The percentage of naive T cells measured by flow cytometry correlated strongly with observed TCR beta diversity. Estimates of total diversity from one million sequenced T cells were regarded as lower bounds and underestimates. Donor CMV infection status was unknown, potentially confounding age-related changes in expanded clonotypes. As age increased, observed TCR beta diversity per million T cells dropped in a roughly linear way, and a significant reduction was already evident by age 40.

Donors were 39 systemically healthy Caucasian individuals from Russia aged roughly 6 to 90 years. Each donor gave about 11 milliliters of peripheral blood, drawn into EDTA-treated Vacutainer tubes. Ficoll-Paque density-gradient centrifugation was used to isolate PBMCs, with at least 7 million per sample. Trizol reagent was used to extract total RNA from the PBMCs, yielding at least 6 micrograms per sample. The percentages of naive CD45RAhigh/CD27high T cells were determined by flow cytometry on a PBMC aliquot from every donor. From its cysteine to its phenylalanine, the CDR3 spans 16 amino acids. The entry retains the CDR3 DNA only, 48 bases that are in frame from base 1. CDR1 SEHNR and CDR2 FQNEAQ are derived from the germline V gene (reference sequence). The germline V end is reduced by 7 bases and the J end by 4 bases; junction bases left unmatched: 16.

The sequence links TRBV7-9 to TRBJ2-7; 7 central nucleotides agree with TRBD1. The sample consisted of blood. This clonotype was sampled from a woman between 40 and 55 years old in good health. The CDR3 region has the sequence CASIDGEDRERYEQYF. The nucleotide sequence reads as follows: TGTGCCAGCATCGACGGAGAAGACAGGGAACGTTACGAGCAGTACTTC.